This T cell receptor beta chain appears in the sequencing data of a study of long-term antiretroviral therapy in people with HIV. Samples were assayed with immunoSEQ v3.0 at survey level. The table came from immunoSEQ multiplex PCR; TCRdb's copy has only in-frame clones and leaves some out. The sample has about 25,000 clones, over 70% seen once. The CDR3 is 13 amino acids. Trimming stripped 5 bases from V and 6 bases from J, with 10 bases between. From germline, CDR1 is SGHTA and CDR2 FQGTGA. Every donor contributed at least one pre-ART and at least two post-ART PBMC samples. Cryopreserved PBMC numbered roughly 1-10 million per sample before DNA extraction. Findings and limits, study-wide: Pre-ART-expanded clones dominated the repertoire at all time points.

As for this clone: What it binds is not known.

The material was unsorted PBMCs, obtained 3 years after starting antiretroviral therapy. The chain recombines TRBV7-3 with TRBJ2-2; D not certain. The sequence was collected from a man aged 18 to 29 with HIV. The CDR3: CASSTQMSGELFF. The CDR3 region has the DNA TGTGCCAGCAGCACCCAAATGTCCGGGGAGCTGTTTTTT.